These 9 T cell receptor beta chains originate from one sample sequenced in a study of OX40 agonist ivuxolimab in advanced cancers. The protocol used for the library was the immunoSEQ multiplex PCR assay. The immuneACCESS repertoire file appears here via TCRdb, limited to in-frame rearrangements. These files lack a portion of the clones; in checked studies, under half of the deficit traces to unresolved V genes, and the cause of the others is not known. For this sample the table gives approximately 68,000 clones, of which 86% were detected only once. The leading ten clones occupy over 0.65% of the sample. This specimen consisted of CD4+ or CD8+ T cells sorted from blood, obtained in a trial of the OX40 agonist ivuxolimab. These receptor sequences come from an adult with an advanced solid tumor such as melanoma, head and neck, liver or kidney cancer.

V usage is TRBV19 and J usage is TRBJ1-5; D unresolved. The V gene lost 6 bases and the J gene lost 9 bases, with 3 bases spanning the gap. Germline CDR1 reads LNHDA; CDR2 reads SQIVND (reference sequence). The CDR3 spans 9 residues. The CDR3 here is CASRRPQHF. In DNA, the CDR3 is TGTGCCAGTAGAAGGCCCCAGCATTTT.

V and J are TRBV28 and TRBJ2-2, with a tentative D call TRBD1 (5 bases). Looked up from germline, CDR1 is MDHEN and CDR2 is SYDVKM. This CDR3 spans 16 amino acids. Deletions cut 7 bases from V and 3 bases from J, with 18 bases between. The CDR3: CASTPGWGQDTGELFF. Written as DNA, the CDR3 is TGTGCCAGCACCCCAGGGTGGGGTCAGGACACCGGGGAGCTGTTTTTT.

This chain joins TRBV19 and TRBJ2-5; D unclear. With 3 bases removed from V and 5 bases from J, the gap between germline ends came to 16 bases. From germline, CDR1 is LNHDA and CDR2 SQIVND (reference sequence). The CDR3 is made up of 15 amino acids. The CDR3 nucleotides are TGTGCCAGTAGTATCCGACCTCTCCCCCGGGAGACCCAGTACTTC. Its translation: CASSIRPLPRETQYF.

V is TRBV30 and J is TRBJ1-5; 8 bases map to TRBD1. The CDR3 is made up of 15 amino acids. The J segment lost 5 bases and the V segment lost 0 bases, leaving 6 bases of the junction unmatched. Per the germline V gene, CDR1 is GTSNPN and CDR2 is SVGIG (reference sequence). CDR3 nucleotide sequence: TGTGCCTGGAGTGTACAGGGACAGGTATATCAGCCCCAGCATTTT. Amino acids: CAWSVQGQVYQPQHF.

In this sample, this clone turned up once. The CDR3 DNA is TGTGCCAGCAGCGTAGTTGGGACAGGGGGCAGAGAAGATACGCAGTATTTT. The encoded protein is CASSVVGTGGREDTQYF. The genes are TRBV9 and TRBJ2-3; 12 positions agree with TRBD1. The trim removed 0 bases at V and 5 bases at J, leaving 7 bases unmatched. The CDR3 is 17 residues long. Looked up from germline, CDR1 is SGDLS and CDR2 is YYNGEE.

This chain uses TRBV7-2 with TRBJ2-7; TRBD2 matches 14 bases. J gave up 3 bases and V 7 bases, and 8 bases lay outside the gene matches. Germline CDR1 reads SGHTA; CDR2 reads FQGNSA. The CDR3 runs 16 residues. DNA of the CDR3: TGTGCCAGCACACGGACTAGCGGGGGGTCGTACTACGAGCAGTACTTC. Translation gives CASTRTSGGSYYEQYF. Combining the CDR3 with reference TRBV7-2 and TRBJ2-7 gives the whole variable domain GAGVSQSPSNKVTEKGKDVELRCDPISGHTALYWYRQSLGQGLEFLIYFQGNSAPDKSGLPSDRFSAERTGGSVSTLTIQRTQQEDSAVYLCASTRTSGGSYYEQYFGPGTRLTVT.

Here the CDR3 reads CASTKGSGTGGPQFF. In DNA form, the CDR3 reads TGTGCCAGCACCAAGGGGTCCGGGACAGGGGGACCACAGTTCTTC. V and J are TRBV6-5 and TRBJ2-1; TRBD1 agrees at 11 bases. The germline CDR1 and CDR2 sequences are MNHEY and SVGAGI. The CDR3 has 15 amino acids. Trimming at V came to 7 bases and at J to 13 bases, leaving 15 bases not matched to a gene.

This chain connects TRBV5-1 to TRBJ2-7; 8 bases match TRBD2. This CDR3 is 14 amino acids long. The V gene's germline CDR1 is SGHRS and CDR2 YFSETQ. V lost 2 bases, J lost 2 bases, and 3 bases stayed unmatched. The CDR3 DNA follows: TGCGCCAGCAGCTTCGGGGGGGCGACCTACGAGCAGTACTTC. Protein sequence: CASSFGGATYEQYF.

The chain is built from TRBV10-3 and TRBJ2-3; D gene ambiguous. Looked up from germline, CDR1 is ENHRY and CDR2 is SYGVKD. The length of the CDR3 is 13 residues. V was trimmed by 6 bases and J by 6 bases, leaving 13 bases between them. DNA of the CDR3: TGTGCCATCAGAGAAAACTTCGACGATACGCAGTATTTT. Amino acid sequence: CAIRENFDDTQYF.